The clone carrying this T cell receptor (beta chain) showed up many times. This specimen comes from a study of read filtering for tumor transcriptome and immune sequencing. Study information: By R-ISS, stages I, II and III held approximately 8, 16 and 7 patients.

Molecular barcoded adaptors covering alpha/delta and beta/gamma chains were used on approximately 400 ng RNA. Each CDR3 protein gets one entry after TCRdb re-called the reads with MiXCR. The sample holds about 39,000 distinct CDR3 sequences; about 13% are singletons and the top ten take roughly 6.4%. The CDR3 runs to 12 residues. In germline, CDR1 is SQVTM, CDR2 ANQGSEA. The trim removed 8 bases at V and 4 bases at J, leaving 3 bases unmatched. Sequencing was performed on a population of CD138-negative cells sorted from bone marrow. The rearrangement uses TRBV29-1 and TRBJ2-1, with 9 bases fitting TRBD2. This TCR came from a donor aged 40 or over with multiple myeloma. CDR3 sequence (DNA): TGCAGCAAGCGGGGGGTGTACAATGAGCAGTTCTTC. Amino acid sequence: CSKRGVYNEQFF.